The rows below give T cell receptor beta chains drawn from one sample of a study of CD8+CD57+ T cells in acquired aplastic anemia. In TCRdb, the reads were re-called with MiXCR into one record per CDR3 protein. This sample has about 220,000 distinct CDR3 sequences, with about a third found just once. Input material: sorted CD4+, CD8+, or CD8+CD57+ T cells (not recorded which) from PBMCs. The receptors shown here come from a human donor in good health, serving as a control. Each CDR3 is given with its conserved first and last residue. The order of the fields is D gene, J gene, clone size, V gene, CDR3 DNA, CDR3 protein. A D gene is named only where the DNA matches it firmly. Clone size is given for some rows only: seen once, a few or many times, or a class if the clone is expanded.

>TRBD1|TRBJ1-1|few|TRBV5-1
TGCGCCAGCAGCTTGGATCGGGTTACAGGGGGCGAAGCTTTCTTT
CASSLDRVTGGEAFF
>.|TRBJ1-2|few|TRBV15
TGTGCCACCAGCAGAGGGAGCTTCCATGGCTACACCTTC
CATSRGSFHGYTF
>.|TRBJ1-4|.|TRBV4-3
TGCGCCAGCAGCCACGGCGGGCCCGGGAGGGATGAAAAACTGTTTTTT
CASSHGGPGRDEKLFF
>.|TRBJ1-5|.|TRBV15
TGTGCCACCAGCAGACAGAGGAATAGCGATCAGCCCCAGCATTTT
CATSRQRNSDQPQHF
>TRBD1|TRBJ1-2|many|TRBV7-9
TGTGCCAGCAGCCCCTGGACAGGGGACAGGATCTATGGCTACACCTTC
CASSPWTGDRIYGYTF
>.|TRBJ1-2|.|TRBV4-1
TGCGCCGGCAGCCGAGACCTGGGGTTTTATGGCTACACCTTC
CAGSRDLGFYGYTF
>.|TRBJ1-1|.|TRBV2
TGTGCCAGCGAAAGGGGCCTGGTTGAAGCTTTCTTT
CASERGLVEAFF
>.|TRBJ2-5|.|TRBV2
TGTGCCAGCAGAGTAGGGGGGGAGACCCAGTACTTC
CASRVGGETQYF
>.|TRBJ1-1|.|TRBV24-1
TGTGCCTCACAGGGTACACTAATGAACACTGAAGCTTTCTTT
CASQGTLMNTEAFF
>.|TRBJ1-1|.|TRBV6-1
TGTGCCAGCAGTCCAGGATCTGGGTTTAACACTGAAGCTTTCTTT
CASSPGSGFNTEAFF
>TRBD1|TRBJ1-3|few|TRBV11-2
TGTGCCAGCAGCTCCAGGACAGGGGCGGTGGGAAACACCATATATTTT
CASSSRTGAVGNTIYF
>.|TRBJ1-3|many|TRBV6-1
TGTGCCAGCAGTGAACAACAGGACTCTGGAAACACCATATATTTT
CASSEQQDSGNTIYF
>TRBD1|TRBJ2-1|few|TRBV9
TGTGCCAGCAGCGTACACTCACAAACAGGGGTTCGGAGCAATGAGCAGTTCTTC
CASSVHSQTGVRSNEQFF
>TRBD1|TRBJ1-1|many|TRBV7-9
TGTGCCAGCAGCCCGCAGGGGGACACTGAAGCTTTCTTT
CASSPQGDTEAFF